The rows below give T cell receptor beta chains drawn from one sample of a study of T cells in Graves' hyperthyroidism and ophthalmopathy. One entry per CDR3 protein, called by TCRdb with MiXCR from the multiplex PCR reads. The sample has about 700,000 distinct CDR3 sequences, around 15% seen once; the top ten hold about 10%. The sequenced sample consisted of blood. The origin of the receptors is a woman aged 18-29 years with Graves' hyperthyroidism. Both conserved end residues are part of each CDR3. D genes are given only for firm matches. Only some rows state a clone size, as once, few, many or a class for expanded clones.

D,J,size,V,CDR3,DNA
NA,TRBJ2-7,many,TRBV3-1,CASSERGDYEQYF,TGTGCCAGCAGCGAAAGGGGGGACTACGAGCAGTACTTC
TRBD1,TRBJ2-7,many,TRBV3-1,CASSPNRGISYEQYF,TGTGCCAGCAGCCCCAACAGGGGGATCTCCTACGAGCAGTACTTC
NA,TRBJ2-3,many,TRBV12-3/TRBV12-4,CASSFPLLLAEPDTQYF,TGTGCCAGCAGTTTCCCTCTTCTACTAGCCGAGCCAGATACGCAGTATTTT
NA,TRBJ2-1,few,TRBV28,CASGTGVPGEQFF,TGTGCCAGCGGCACGGGAGTCCCGGGTGAGCAGTTCTTC
NA,TRBJ1-2,many,TRBV2,CASGGPGVGYTF,TGTGCCAGCGGCGGGCCAGGTGTTGGCTACACCTTC
TRBD2,TRBJ2-1,many,TRBV2,CAVLGTSDNNEQFF,TGTGCCGTCCTCGGGACTAGCGATAACAATGAGCAGTTCTTC
NA,TRBJ1-1,many,TRBV3-1,CASSHPERGTEAFF,TGTGCCAGCAGCCATCCGGAACGCGGCACTGAAGCTTTCTTT
TRBD1,TRBJ1-4,few,TRBV19,CASSMGQGNEKLFF,TGTGCCAGTAGCATGGGACAGGGCAATGAAAAACTGTTTTTT
TRBD1,TRBJ1-2,NA,TRBV27,CASRRGHNGYTF,TGTGCCAGCAGAAGGGGGCATAACGGCTACACCTTC
NA,TRBJ2-1,NA,TRBV18,CASSPALGETQFF,TGTGCCAGCTCACCTGCCTTAGGAGAGACCCAGTTCTTC
NA,TRBJ2-2,NA,TRBV7-3,CASSLSGLFDGELFF,TGTGCCAGCAGCCTTTCGGGACTTTTTGACGGGGAGCTGTTTTTT
TRBD2,TRBJ2-7,many,TRBV30,CAWRPPPGLAYEQYF,TGTGCCTGGAGGCCTCCTCCGGGACTAGCCTACGAGCAGTACTTC
NA,TRBJ1-2,NA,TRBV6-2/TRBV6-3,CASSREQGTVGYTF,TGTGCCAGCAGTCGGGAACAGGGCACGGTTGGCTACACCTTC
NA,TRBJ1-4,NA,TRBV19,CASSIREKGGEKLFF,TGTGCCAGTAGTATAAGAGAGAAGGGCGGAGAAAAACTGTTTTTT
NA,TRBJ2-7,many,TRBV20-1,CSAREDFQGYEQYF,TGCAGTGCTAGAGAAGACTTCCAGGGCTACGAGCAGTACTTC
NA,TRBJ1-6,many,TRBV6-1,CASSEMIGGRGSPLHF,TGTGCCAGCAGTGAAATGATCGGGGGGCGAGGATCACCCCTCCACTTT
TRBD1,TRBJ2-7,few,TRBV30,CAGRTGGPYEQYF,TGTGCCGGAAGGACAGGGGGCCCCTACGAGCAGTACTTC
TRBD1,TRBJ2-6,NA,TRBV2,CASRGTGYSLTSGANVLTF,TGTGCCAGCAGGGGGACAGGGTATTCTCTTACTTCTGGGGCCAACGTCCTGACTTTC
TRBD2,TRBJ2-1,many,TRBV5-6,CASSLELAGVVGEQFF,TGTGCCAGCAGCTTGGAACTAGCGGGAGTCGTTGGTGAGCAGTTCTTC
NA,TRBJ2-7,NA,TRBV10-3,CAIKFTDDYEQYF,TGTGCCATTAAATTCACTGACGACTACGAGCAGTACTTC
NA,TRBJ1-1,many,TRBV5-1,CASSLAGRLNTEAFF,TGCGCCAGCAGCTTGGCTGGCAGACTGAACACTGAAGCTTTCTTT
TRBD1,TRBJ1-5,many,TRBV12-3/TRBV12-4,CASSWRTGFNQPQHF,TGTGCCAGCAGTTGGCGGACAGGGTTTAATCAGCCCCAGCATTTT
TRBD1,TRBJ2-7,many,TRBV12-3/TRBV12-4,CASSRPAGTGAREQYF,TGTGCCAGCAGTCGACCCGCCGGGACAGGGGCTCGAGAGCAGTACTTC
NA,TRBJ2-5,many,TRBV6-1,CASNAELQETQYF,TGTGCCAGCAATGCGGAGCTACAAGAGACCCAGTACTTC